The sequence of this TCR beta chain was determined in a study of blood T cell repertoires in COVID-19 (dated by TCRdb to about 2020). Regarding the research as a whole: Samples covering the acute and convalescent phases of COVID-19 were provided by collaborators in the United States, Italy and Spain. The repertoires were made available in a free public database intended to serve as a resource for research on the immune response to SARS-CoV-2. The material from the prospective study consisted of cDNA or gDNA derived from T cells, B-cell-depleted T cells, or PBMCs. Nearly every sample came with metadata listing a de-identified subject ID, COVID-19 status, age in years and sex. The samples were drawn from the first 160 participants of the ongoing ImmuneRACE study and from 1,200 or so subjects provided by 6 global collaborators. Where available, HLA class I and class II types were obtained from metadata supplied by the sample provider rather than from assay-based typing. Deeply sampled blood TCRbeta repertoires from subjects exposed to, actively infected with, or recovered from COVID-19 were included in the dataset.

The paper's findings and limits, for the study overall: The quantity of clinical and demographic metadata differed by source and by participant and was supplied without curation.

Points on this clone: Its target antigen remains unknown. The junction departs from germline at one end; a sequencing error may be responsible.

Enrolling through a virtual design, the prospective study's participants ranged in age from roughly 18 to 89 years and lived across 24 United States geographic areas. In the prospective study, cohorts were assigned on the basis of participant-reported clinical history obtained from a screening survey and a study questionnaire. Exposed participants had been in contact, within 2 weeks of entering the study, with a person who had a PCR-confirmed or clinician-diagnosed case of COVID-19. In the prospective study, whole blood, serum and a nasopharyngeal or oropharyngeal swab were collected from each participant by mobile phlebotomists. Additional blood draws and questionnaires over an approximately 2-month period could optionally be provided by prospective study participants. Prospective study blood samples were shipped either frozen or at room temperature before DNA extraction. The CDR3 has 15 amino acids, counting the end cysteine and phenylalanine. Of the read, only the CDR3 DNA is kept; its 45 bases are in frame from base 1. The germline V gene yields SGHRS for CDR1 and YFSETQ for CDR2.

TCRbeta CDR3 regions were amplified from genomic DNA using the immunoSEQ Assay, a bias-controlled multiplex PCR. On the authors' methods: The number of nucleated cells in each sample was estimated by amplification of reference gene primers within the assay. To quantify the absolute abundance of each unique TCRbeta CDR3 rearrangement, sequence reads were collapsed and filtered. For each sample, productive Simpson clonality was calculated as the square root of Simpson's diversity index across productive rearrangements. TCRdb limited this immuneACCESS table to in-frame rearrangements with V and J called. A share of clones is missing; checked studies link under half to unresolved V genes, and the rest is unexplained. V, J and clone size were drawn from that table, and D and trimming were deduced from the DNA. The sample includes some 240,000 clones, with about 90% observed a single time. About 3.1% of the sample is in the top ten clones.

The sequence is built from TRBV5-1 and TRBJ2-3, and perhaps TRBD2 as D gene, on 6 matching bases. The clonotype originates from a woman between 40 and 50 years old who had been exposed to COVID-19. Sequencing was carried out using PBMCs or T cells enriched from blood (not recorded which). The sequenced DNA: TGTGCCAGCAGCTTGGTGGCGGGAAGCACAGATACGCAGTATTTT. Its protein product is CASSLVAGSTDTQYF.